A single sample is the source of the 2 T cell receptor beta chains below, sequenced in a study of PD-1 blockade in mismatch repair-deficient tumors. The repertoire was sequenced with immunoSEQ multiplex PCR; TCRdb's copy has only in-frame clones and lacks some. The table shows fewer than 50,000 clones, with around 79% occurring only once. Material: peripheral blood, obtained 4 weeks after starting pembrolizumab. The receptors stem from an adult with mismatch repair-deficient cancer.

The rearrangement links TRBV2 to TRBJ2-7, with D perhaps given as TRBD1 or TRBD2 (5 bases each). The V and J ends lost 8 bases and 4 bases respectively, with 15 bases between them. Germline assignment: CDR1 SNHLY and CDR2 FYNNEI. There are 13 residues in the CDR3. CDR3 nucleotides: TGTGCCAGCGGTCGAGGGACCCCTTACGAGCAGTACTTC. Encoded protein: CASGRGTPYEQYF. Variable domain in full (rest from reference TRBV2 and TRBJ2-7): EPEVTQTPSHQVTQMGQEVILRCVPISNHLYFYWYRQILGQKVEFLVSFYNNEISEKSEIFDDQFSVERPDGSNFTLKIRSTKLEDSAMYFCASGRGTPYEQYFGPGTRLTVT.

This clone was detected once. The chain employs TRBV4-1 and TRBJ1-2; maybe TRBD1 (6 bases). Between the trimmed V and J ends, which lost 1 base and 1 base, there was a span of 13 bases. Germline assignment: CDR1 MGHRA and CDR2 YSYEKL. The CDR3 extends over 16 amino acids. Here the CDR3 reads CASSQGSIQGNYGYTF. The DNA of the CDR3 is TGCGCCAGCAGCCAAGGAAGTATACAGGGTAACTATGGCTACACCTTC.